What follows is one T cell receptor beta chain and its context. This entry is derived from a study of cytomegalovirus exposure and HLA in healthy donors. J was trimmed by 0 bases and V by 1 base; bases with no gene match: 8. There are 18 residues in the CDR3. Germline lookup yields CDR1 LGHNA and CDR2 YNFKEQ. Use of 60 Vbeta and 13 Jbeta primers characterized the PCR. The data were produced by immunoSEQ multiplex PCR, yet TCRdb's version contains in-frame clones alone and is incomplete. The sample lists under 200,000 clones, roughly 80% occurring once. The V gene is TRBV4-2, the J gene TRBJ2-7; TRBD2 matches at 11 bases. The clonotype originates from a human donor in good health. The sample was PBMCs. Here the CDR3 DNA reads TGTGCCAGCAGCCAAGTCTCTAGCGGGGGGAGAAGCTCCTACGAGCAGTACTTC. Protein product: CASSQVSSGGRSSYEQYF.